A single sample gave rise to the 13 T cell receptor delta chains below, sequenced in a study of gamma delta lymphoproliferative disorders and STAT genes. Genomic DNA from isolated PBMCs served as the sequencing template. TCRdb reanalysed the multiplex PCR reads with CATT. In the table there are 200 to 300 delta-chain clones, around 4% of which are singletons. Sequencing was done on a sample of blood. The receptors stem from a human donor with gamma-delta T-cell large granular lymphocyte leukemia.

This clone is large. It is likely a read error: a sequence one base away is far more abundant. The chain joins TRDV2 to TRDJ1; 7 bases fit TRDD3. Germline V gene lookup returns CDR1 GEAIGNYY and CDR2 EKD. This CDR3 comprises 18 residues. The CDR3 DNA reads as TGTGCCCGTGACACGGTAGTTAGGGGGGATCTCAACACCGATAAACTCATCTTT. This codes for CARDTVVRGDLNTDKLIF.

By sample share, this clone is large. With a far larger clone one base away, a read error is the likely cause. The same CDR3 can be traced to other DNA sequences in this sample. The J gene is TRDJ1, the V gene TRDV2; 7 bases match TRDD3. The CDR3 consists of 18 residues. CDR1 and CDR2 from the germline V gene are GEAIGNYY and EKD. The V and J ends lost 1 base and 0 bases, in that order; junction bases with no gene match: 13. The CDR3 DNA reads TGTGCCTGTGACACAGTAGTTAGGGGGGATCTCAACACCGATAAACTCATCTTT. Its protein is CACDTVVRGDLNTDKLIF.

The rearrangement joins TRDV2 to TRDJ1, with D hard to call. Germline CDR1 and CDR2: GEAIGNYY and EKD. This CDR3 is built from 13 residues. V was clipped by 8 bases and J by 5 bases, with 17 bases between them. For the CDR3, the DNA is TGTGCCTCGGCCCGCGTCAGGAGGGATAAACTCATCTTT. Translating it yields CASARVRRDKLIF.

This clone is medium-sized (0.01 to 0.1%) by share. A far larger clone is only one base removed, so a read error is likely. The J gene is TRDJ1, the V gene TRDV2; no firm D call. The CDR3 contains 18 residues. CDR1 and CDR2 from the germline V gene are GEAIGNYY and EKD. V was pared by 1 base and J by 0 bases, with 20 bases between. The CDR3 DNA is TGTGCCTGTGACACGGTAGTTAGGGAGGATCTCAACACCGATAAACTCATCTTT. Its translation: CACDTVVREDLNTDKLIF.

As to this clone: A much larger clonotype is one base distant, so this may be a read error. The chain is built from TRDV2 and TRDJ1; D gene uncertain. Germline V gives CDR1 GEAIGNYY, CDR2 EKD. V was trimmed by 1 base and J by 5 bases, leaving 13 bases between them. The CDR3 is 14 amino acids. In DNA, the CDR3 is TGTGCCTGTGACACGGTAGTTAGGAGGGATAAACTCATCTTT. Translated: CACDTVVRRDKLIF.

This clone has at least ten counts. The chain couples TRDV2 to TRDJ1; TRDD3 aligns across 9 bases. The V and J ends lost 1 base and 0 bases, in that order; junction bases with no gene match: 11. Germline V gene sequence: CDR1 GEAIGNYY, CDR2 EKD. This CDR3 spans 18 amino acids. DNA of the CDR3: TGTGCCTGTGACACTATGGTCGCTGGGGGATTTTACACCGATAAACTCATCTTT. Translation: CACDTMVAGGFYTDKLIF.

This clone is medium-sized (0.01 to 0.1%) by share. This CDR3 is also generated by other DNA sequences in the sample. The chain joins TRDV2 to TRDJ1; the D gene is possibly TRDD3 (6 bases). V was shortened by 0 bases and J by 10 bases, with 20 bases between the two germline ends. The V gene's germline CDR1 is GEAIGNYY and CDR2 EKD. The CDR3 runs to 15 residues. The CDR3 loop is CACDTVGDSQQRLIF. DNA for the CDR3: TGTGCCTGTGACACCGTAGGGGATTCTCAACAAAGACTCATCTTT.

This clone was picked up many times. This rearrangement joins TRDV2 to TRDJ1; 12 positions match TRDD3. Germline V gives CDR1 GEAIGNYY, CDR2 EKD. The length of the CDR3 is 20 residues. J gave up 0 bases and V 0 bases, and 13 bases lay outside the gene matches. DNA for the CDR3: TGTGCCTGTGACACCGTCACGCCTGGGGGATACGGGGCGTACACCGATAAACTCATCTTT. The encoded protein is CACDTVTPGGYGAYTDKLIF.

Notes on this clone: It differs at one base from a far larger clone, so likely a read error. Other DNA sequences in this sample translate to the same CDR3. The rearrangement links TRDV2 to TRDJ1, with 10 nucleotides matching TRDD3. Germline values: CDR1 GEAIGNYY, CDR2 EKD. V lost 0 bases to trimming and J lost 1 base; unmatched junction nucleotides: 16. The CDR3 runs to 20 residues. Here the CDR3 reads CACDTLTSPGGYAATDKLIF. CDR3 coding DNA: TGTGCCTGTGACACCCTAACTTCTCCTGGGGGATATGCCGCCACCGATAAACTCATCTTT.

This clone showed up just a few times. The chain has TRAV29/DV5 and TRDJ3; possibly TRDD1 for D (5 bases). Germline values: CDR1 NSMFDY, CDR2 ISSIKDK. The V end lost 0 bases, the J end lost 0 bases, and 19 bases lay between the germline ends. CDR3 length: 20 residues. CDR3 sequence reads: CAASALNSLTSSWDTRQMFF. CDR3 nucleotides: TGTGCAGCAAGCGCTCTGAATAGCCTTACCAGCTCCTGGGACACCCGACAGATGTTTTTC.

This clone was detected only a few times. The V and J genes are TRDV1 and TRDJ2, with 12 bases matching TRDD3. The CDR3 totals 22 residues. V dropped 7 bases and J dropped 5; count of bases not matched to a gene: 26. CDR1 is TSWWSYY and CDR2 is QGS in the germline V gene. The CDR3 DNA is TGTGCTCTTGCACTCAACTCCTATTGGAAAATGTACTGGGGGATACAAACAGCACAACTCTTCTTT. Translated, it gives CALALNSYWKMYWGIQTAQLFF.

This clone was detected many times. The rearrangement uses TRDV2 and TRDJ3, with 10 bases that match TRDD3. The CDR3 length is 18 residues. From germline, CDR1 is GEAIGNYY and CDR2 EKD. The V gene end was trimmed by 1 base and the J gene end by 6 bases; junction bases not matched to a gene: 8. CDR3 region: CACDTAGGYATDTRQMFF. The CDR3 DNA reads as TGTGCCTGTGACACTGCCGGGGGATACGCGACGGACACCCGACAGATGTTTTTC.

This clone was seen only a few times. The V gene is TRDV2, the J gene TRDJ2; 7 bases fit TRDD3. Trimming took 0 bases from V and 6 from J; bases not matched to a gene: 21. The CDR3 spans 20 residues. Germline lookup yields CDR1 GEAIGNYY and CDR2 EKD. The DNA of the CDR3 is TGTGCCTGTGACACCGTGTCCCTACCTTTTACTGGGGTGGTTTCAGCACAACTCTTCTTT. Its translation: CACDTVSLPFTGVVSAQLFF.